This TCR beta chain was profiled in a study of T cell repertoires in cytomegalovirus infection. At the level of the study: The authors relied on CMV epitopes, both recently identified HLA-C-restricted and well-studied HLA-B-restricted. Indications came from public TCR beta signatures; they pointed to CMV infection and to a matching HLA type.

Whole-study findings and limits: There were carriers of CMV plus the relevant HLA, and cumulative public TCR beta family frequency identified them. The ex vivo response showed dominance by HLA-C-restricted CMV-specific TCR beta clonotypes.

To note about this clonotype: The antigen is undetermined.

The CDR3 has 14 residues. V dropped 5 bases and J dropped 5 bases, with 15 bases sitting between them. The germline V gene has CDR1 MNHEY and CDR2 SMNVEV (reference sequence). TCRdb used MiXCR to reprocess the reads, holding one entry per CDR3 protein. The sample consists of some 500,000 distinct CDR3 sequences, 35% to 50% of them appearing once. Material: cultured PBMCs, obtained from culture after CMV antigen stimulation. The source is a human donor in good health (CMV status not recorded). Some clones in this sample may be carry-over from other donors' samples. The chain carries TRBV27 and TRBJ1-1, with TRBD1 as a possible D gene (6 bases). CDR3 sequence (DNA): TGTGCCAGCAGTCCGAACCCCAGGGGAACTGAAGCTTTCTTT. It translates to CASSPNPRGTEAFF.